The clone carrying this T cell receptor (beta chain) was detected only a few times. The antigen remains unidentified. The CDR3 extends over 10 amino acids. CDR1 and CDR2 (germline): DFQATT, SNEGSKA (reference sequence). V was cut by 4 bases and J by 1 base, with 1 base left in between. Produced via immunoSEQ multiplex PCR; TCRdb's table is partial and in-frame only. This table has approximately 100,000 clones, over 85% appearing once. This specimen comes from a study of siplizumab effects on memory and regulatory T cells. Study-wide points: Mappable alloreactive CD4+ clones came from Treg cells about 69% of the time on average with siplizumab, against 25% to 30% in controls. Naive T cells appeared more diverse than memory cells and seemed to be major alloresponse contributors. Researchers could map only a minor fraction of alloreactive clones to unstimulated subsets.

Sequenced: non-Treg CD4+ T cells sorted from blood. The receptor was isolated from a human donor in good health. J is TRBJ1-1 and V is TRBV20-1; no clear D. CDR3 in DNA: TGCAGTGCTAAGAACACTGAAGCTTTCTTT. Translated: CSAKNTEAFF.